This is a list of T cell receptor beta chains from one sample in a study of human T cells and chemical hapten exposure. TCRdb fed the 5' RACE reads into MiXCR, producing one record per CDR3 protein. The profile shows 110,000 or so distinct CDR3 sequences, around a fifth of them singletons. The receptor source for this set is a human donor in good health. The CDR3 runs from the conserved cysteine through the conserved F or W. The D gene is left open where the match is weak. The size of a clone is reported for some rows only, either as once, few or many, or as a class for expanded clones.

d_call: -
v_call: TRBV18
cdr3_length: 15
clone_size: -
j_call: TRBJ1-1
cdr3_aa: CASSPGTPQNTEAFF
cdr3_nt: TGTGCCAGCTCACCGGGGACACCTCAGAACACTGAAGCTTTCTTT

d_call: -
v_call: TRBV20-1
cdr3_length: 12
clone_size: few
j_call: TRBJ1-1
cdr3_aa: CSATGFNTEAFF
cdr3_nt: TGCAGTGCCACGGGGTTCAACACTGAAGCTTTCTTT

d_call: -
v_call: TRBV28
cdr3_length: 17
clone_size: -
j_call: TRBJ2-1
cdr3_aa: CASNTVVAVNSYNEQFF
cdr3_nt: TGTGCCAGCAACACCGTTGTGGCGGTAAACTCCTACAATGAGCAGTTCTTC

d_call: -
v_call: TRBV20-1
cdr3_length: 13
clone_size: few
j_call: TRBJ2-5
cdr3_aa: CSVNAYPRADQYF
cdr3_nt: TGCAGTGTCAACGCATACCCCAGGGCGGACCAGTACTTC

d_call: TRBD2
v_call: TRBV3-1
cdr3_length: 15
clone_size: -
j_call: TRBJ2-1
cdr3_aa: CASSQDKGLTNEQFF
cdr3_nt: TGTGCCAGCAGCCAAGATAAGGGACTAACAAATGAGCAGTTCTTC

d_call: -
v_call: TRBV28
cdr3_length: 13
clone_size: -
j_call: TRBJ1-2
cdr3_aa: CASSSSPPNGYTF
cdr3_nt: TGTGCCAGCAGTTCCTCCCCCCCCAATGGCTACACCTTC

d_call: -
v_call: TRBV11-2
cdr3_length: 14
clone_size: once
j_call: TRBJ1-6
cdr3_aa: CASTLDAAGSPLHF
cdr3_nt: TGTGCCAGCACCCTGGACGCCGCGGGGTCACCCCTCCACTTT

d_call: TRBD2
v_call: TRBV5-4
cdr3_length: 17
clone_size: -
j_call: TRBJ2-7
cdr3_aa: CASSLGTSGSRRGEQYF
cdr3_nt: TGTGCCAGCAGCCTGGGAACTAGCGGGAGCCGTAGGGGCGAGCAGTACTTC

d_call: TRBD1
v_call: TRBV5-1
cdr3_length: 15
clone_size: few
j_call: TRBJ2-7
cdr3_aa: CASSRTGGENYEQYF
cdr3_nt: TGCGCCAGCAGCCGAACAGGGGGCGAAAACTACGAGCAGTACTTC

d_call: -
v_call: TRBV4-1
cdr3_length: 14
clone_size: few
j_call: TRBJ2-3
cdr3_aa: CASSRVGFTDTQYF
cdr3_nt: TGCGCCAGCAGCCGTGTCGGTTTCACAGATACGCAGTATTTT

d_call: TRBD1
v_call: TRBV28
cdr3_length: 16
clone_size: -
j_call: TRBJ1-5
cdr3_aa: CASSWGRGFAREPQHF
cdr3_nt: TGTGCCAGCAGTTGGGGCAGGGGGTTCGCGCGGGAGCCCCAGCATTTT

d_call: -
v_call: TRBV7-9
cdr3_length: 15
clone_size: -
j_call: TRBJ2-2
cdr3_aa: CASSLVGPFTGELFF
cdr3_nt: TGTGCCAGCAGCTTAGTTGGCCCTTTCACCGGGGAGCTGTTTTTT

d_call: TRBD1
v_call: TRBV2
cdr3_length: 14
clone_size: few
j_call: TRBJ1-6
cdr3_aa: CASSSGTGLSPLHF
cdr3_nt: TGTGCCAGCAGTTCCGGGACAGGGCTTTCACCCCTCCACTTT